Below are 13 T cell receptor beta chains sequenced from a single sample in a study of blood T cells in healthy people across ages. Through a sample-barcoded 5' primer and a J-beta primer mix, a second PCR was run for 7 to 11 cycles. Via MiXCR, TCRdb re-called the 5' RACE reads, giving one row per CDR3 protein. The table has about 1.5 million distinct CDR3 sequences, approximately 42% seen once; the top ten hold about 3.8%. Material for sequencing was blood. These receptors were collected from a woman aged 18-29 years in good health.

CDR3 sequence: CSAAGRGNEKLFF. CDR3 DNA sequence: TGCAGTGCTGCCGGCAGGGGGAATGAAAAACTGTTTTTT. This chain joins TRBV20-1 and TRBJ1-4, with 7 bases identical to TRBD1. This CDR3 contains 13 residues. The trim removed 5 bases at V and 5 bases at J, leaving 5 bases unmatched. CDR1 DFQATT and CDR2 SNEGSKA come from the germline V gene (reference sequence).

CDR3 loop: CASGSNGPYNEQFF. Here the CDR3 DNA reads TGTGCTAGTGGTTCCAACGGGCCCTACAATGAGCAGTTCTTC. This chain connects TRBV12-5 to TRBJ2-1; D gene uncertain. Germline CDR1 LGHNT, CDR2 FRNRAP. V was pared by 4 bases and J by 2 bases, with 9 bases between. The CDR3 extends over 14 amino acids.

This clonotype has only a few counts. The V call is TRBV7-9, the J call TRBJ2-2; D tentatively reads TRBD1 or TRBD2 (5 bases each). This CDR3 has 15 amino acids. In germline, CDR1 is SEHNR, CDR2 FQNEAQ (reference sequence). V lost 5 bases to trimming and J lost 4 bases, with 14 bases between them. DNA for the CDR3: TGTGCCAGCAGCAGTTTTGGGGGTACCACCGGGGAGCTGTTTTTT. The encoded protein is CASSSFGGTTGELFF.

V and J are TRBV20-1 and TRBJ1-2, with D hard to call. This CDR3 is built from 14 residues. CDR1 is DFQATT and CDR2 is SNEGSKA in the germline V gene (reference sequence). V was cut by 1 base and J by 7 bases, with 16 bases left in between. The CDR3 reads CSARAPLVRSGYTF. The CDR3 DNA sequence: TGCAGTGCTAGAGCCCCCCTCGTGCGGAGTGGCTACACCTTC.

This chain uses TRBV6-1 with TRBJ2-3, with D possibly being TRBD1 (5 bases). Looked up from germline, CDR1 is MNHNS and CDR2 is SASEGT. Trimming took 8 bases from V and 9 from J, leaving 15 bases between them. This CDR3 has 12 amino acids. CDR3 nucleotides: TGTGCCAGCGATACTGACAGACGCACGCAGTATTTT. Its protein is CASDTDRRTQYF.

V and J are TRBV4-3 and TRBJ2-3, with 8 nucleotides matching TRBD2. CDR1 LGHNA and CDR2 YSLEER come from the germline V gene. Losses at the gene ends were 0 bases for V and 4 bases for J; bases not matched to a gene: 12. CDR3 size: 18 residues. The CDR3 is CASSQEHLASGWADTQYF. The CDR3 DNA sequence: TGCGCCAGCAGCCAAGAGCACTTGGCTAGCGGGTGGGCAGATACGCAGTATTTT.

This clonotype was seen ten or more times. This chain's CDR3 is CASSFSGTGREKLFF. The CDR3 nucleotides read TGTGCCAGCAGCTTTTCCGGGACAGGGCGTGAAAAACTGTTTTTT. J is TRBJ1-4 and V is TRBV7-2; TRBD1 matches 9 bases. This CDR3 has 15 amino acids. Germline V gives CDR1 SGHTA, CDR2 FQGNSA. The V and J ends lost 3 bases and 7 bases, in that order; junction bases with no gene match: 6.

This clonotype was counted between two and nine times. V and J are TRBV3-1 and TRBJ2-1; D is undetermined. The CDR3 has 14 residues. V was shortened by 2 bases and J by 4 bases, with 9 bases between the two germline ends. Germline V CDR1 and CDR2: LGHDT, YNNKEL (reference sequence). CDR3 in DNA: TGTGCCAGCAGCCAACGGGCTAAATACAATGAGCAGTTCTTC. Translation gives CASSQRAKYNEQFF.

The chain recombines TRBV4-1 with TRBJ1-1; D unresolved. Between the trimmed V and J ends, which lost 4 bases and 7 bases, there was a span of 13 bases. The CDR3 sequence is 13 residues long. Germline CDR1 and CDR2: MGHRA and YSYEKL. The CDR3 DNA reads as TGCGCCAGCAGCCTCTCTTGGGTGGATGAAGCTTTCTTT. It specifies CASSLSWVDEAFF.

The rearrangement joins TRBV5-1 to TRBJ2-1, with D hard to call. Germline loops: CDR1 SGHRS, CDR2 YFSETQ. The V gene lost 2 bases and the J gene lost 0 bases, with 9 bases spanning the gap. CDR3 length: 15 residues. CDR3 sequence: CASSFASSSYNEQFF. The CDR3 coding sequence is TGCGCCAGCAGCTTTGCATCGAGCTCCTACAATGAGCAGTTCTTC. Looking up the rest from reference TRBV5-1 and TRBJ2-1 gives the full variable domain: KAGVTQTPRYLIKTRGQQVTLSCSPISGHRSVSWYQQTPGQGLQFLFEYFSETQRNKGNFPGRFSGRQFSNSRSEMNVSTLELGDSALYLCASSFASSSYNEQFFGPGTRLTVL.

The chain joins TRBV12-3 or TRBV12-4 to TRBJ1-6, with no clear D. This CDR3 comprises 16 residues. V was cut by 1 base and J by 0 bases, with 7 bases left in between. DNA of the CDR3: TGTGCCAGCAGTTTAGAGCCCCGCTCCTATAATTCACCCCTCCACTTT. Amino acid sequence: CASSLEPRSYNSPLHF.

This clonotype appeared a few times. The rearrangement uses TRBV27 and TRBJ1-1, with 8 positions matching TRBD1. J was trimmed by 2 bases and V by 5 bases; bases with no gene match: 10. The germline CDR1 and CDR2 sequences are MNHEY and SMNVEV (reference sequence). This CDR3 has 16 amino acids. The CDR3 region has the DNA TGTGCCAGCAGTCCACGGACAGGGATAGGCAACACTGAAGCTTTCTTT. This codes for CASSPRTGIGNTEAFF.

The chain employs TRBV2 and TRBJ2-4; no firm D call. V was shortened by 1 base and J by 5 bases, with 15 bases between the two germline ends. The CDR3 spans 16 residues. Germline CDR1 and CDR2: SNHLY and FYNNEI. As DNA, the CDR3 is TGTGCCAGCAGTGAAGTAGTACGGCCGTTAGAAAACATTCAGTACTTC. It codes for CASSEVVRPLENIQYF. The full variable domain, completed using reference TRBV2 and TRBJ2-4, is EPEVTQTPSHQVTQMGQEVILRCVPISNHLYFYWYRQILGQKVEFLVSFYNNEISEKSEIFDDQFSVERPDGSNFTLKIRSTKLEDSAMYFCASSEVVRPLENIQYFGAGTRLSVL.